This TCR beta chain was sequenced in a study of control samples from healthy donors and cancer patients. CDR3 length equals 13 residues. Germline V lookup: CDR1 LGHDT, CDR2 YNNKEL (reference sequence). The V and J ends lost 4 bases and 10 bases respectively, with 14 bases between them. TCRdb's table, derived via immunoSEQ multiplex PCR, lists solely in-frame clones and lacks some. Of 150,000 to 200,000 clones listed, roughly 92% are singletons. This chain joins TRBV3-1 (or the pseudogene TRBV3-2) and TRBJ2-1; D may be TRBD1 or TRBD2 (5 bases each). The receptor's source is a man aged 25-40 years in good health. Source material: blood. The CDR3 loop reads CASSRGSLLEQFF. The CDR3 DNA follows: TGTGCCAGCAGCCGGGGGTCTTTGCTCGAGCAGTTCTTC.